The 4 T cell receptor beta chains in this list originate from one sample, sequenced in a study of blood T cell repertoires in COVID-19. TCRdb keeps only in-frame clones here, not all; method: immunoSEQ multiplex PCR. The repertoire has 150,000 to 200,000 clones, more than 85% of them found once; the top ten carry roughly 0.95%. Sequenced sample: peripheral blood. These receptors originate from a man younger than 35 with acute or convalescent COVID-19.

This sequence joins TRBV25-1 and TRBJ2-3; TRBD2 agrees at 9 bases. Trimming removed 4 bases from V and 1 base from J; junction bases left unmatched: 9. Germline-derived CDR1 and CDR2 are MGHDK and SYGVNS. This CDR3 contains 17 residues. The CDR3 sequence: CASSAYGGLAGTDTQYF. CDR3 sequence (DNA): TGTGCCAGCAGTGCATATGGGGGACTAGCAGGCACAGATACGCAGTATTTT.

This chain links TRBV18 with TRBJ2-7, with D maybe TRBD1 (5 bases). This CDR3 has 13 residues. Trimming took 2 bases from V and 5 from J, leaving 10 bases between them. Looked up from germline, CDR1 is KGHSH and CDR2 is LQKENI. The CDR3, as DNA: TGTGCCAGCTCACCATTCAGGGATAACGAGCAGTACTTC. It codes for CASSPFRDNEQYF. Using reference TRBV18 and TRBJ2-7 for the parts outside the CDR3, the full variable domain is NAGVMQNPRHLVRRRGQEARLRCSPMKGHSHVYWYRQLPEEGLKFMVYLQKENIIDESGMPKERFSAEFPKEGPSILRIQQVVRGDSAAYFCASSPFRDNEQYFGPGTRLTVT.

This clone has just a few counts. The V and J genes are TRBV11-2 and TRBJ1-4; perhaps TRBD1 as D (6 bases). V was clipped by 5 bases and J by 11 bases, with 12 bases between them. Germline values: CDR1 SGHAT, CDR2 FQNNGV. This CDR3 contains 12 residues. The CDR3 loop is CASSLNQGKLFF. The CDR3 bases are TGTGCCAGCAGCCTAAATCAGGGGAAACTGTTTTTT.

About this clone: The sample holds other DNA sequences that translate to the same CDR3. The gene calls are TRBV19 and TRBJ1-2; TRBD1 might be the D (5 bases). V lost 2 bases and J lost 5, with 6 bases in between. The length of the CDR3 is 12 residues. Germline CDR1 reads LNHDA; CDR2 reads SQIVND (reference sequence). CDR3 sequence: CASSIQGYGYTF. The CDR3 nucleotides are TGTGCCAGTAGTATACAGGGTTATGGCTACACCTTC.